This TCR beta chain stems from a study of blood T cell repertoires in COVID-19. Germline CDR1 reads KGHSH; CDR2 reads LQKENI. The CDR3 is made up of 16 amino acids. V was cut by 3 bases and J by 3 bases, with 15 bases left in between. The method was immunoSEQ multiplex PCR; TCRdb's version includes in-frame clones alone and lacks a portion of them. The data contain over 90,000 clones, around 90% of them singletons. The clonotype originates from a man aged 45-60 years with active COVID-19. What was sequenced was peripheral blood. The chain is built from TRBV18 and TRBJ2-1; D might be TRBD1 (6 bases). The CDR3 spells CASSPNRAPSYNEQFF. The CDR3, as DNA: TGTGCCAGCTCACCCAACAGGGCCCCCAGCTACAATGAGCAGTTCTTC.